This TCR gamma chain was captured in a study of Vδ1+ human thymocytes. Findings and caveats of the study: In the thymus, TRG and TRD repertoires looked highly polyclonal with Gaussian CDR3 lengths.

RNA was extracted from the cells and then reverse transcribed. The CDR3 regions were amplified by multiplex PCR from V-gene primers to a constant-region primer. TCRdb re-called clones from the multiplex PCR reads using CATT. The sample records about 36,000 gamma-chain clones, just over 20% being singletons. A few counts support this clone. The antigen is unknown. The same CDR3 arises from other DNA sequences in this sample as well. V lost 0 bases, J lost 7 bases, and 6 bases stayed unmatched. The CDR3 loop spans 13 amino acids. Germline CDR1 is EGSTGY and CDR2 is YDSYTSSV. Source material: Vdelta1+ gamma-delta thymocytes from the thymus. Subset reported: FACS-sorted CD3+ TCRalphabeta- TCRVdelta1+ TCRVdelta2- thymocytes. This sequence was found in a girl under three years old who had congenital heart surgery. The V gene is TRGV4, the J gene TRGJ1 or TRGJ2. The CDR3 loop is CATWDGRYYKKLF. CDR3 in DNA: TGTGCCACCTGGGATGGGCGATACTATAAGAAACTCTTT.